Listed here are 18 T cell receptor beta chains from one sample, sequenced in a study of T cell changes during pregnancy in multiple sclerosis. Here immunoSEQ multiplex PCR was the method, and the copy in TCRdb shows in-frame clones only, minus some. The sample records about 94,000 clones, 94% being singletons. The sample consisted of peripheral blood, taken in the third trimester of pregnancy. The receptors stem from a female donor with multiple sclerosis, enrolled in a pregnancy study.

The genes are TRBV2 and TRBJ2-5, with TRBD2 identical over 11 bases. Germline loops: CDR1 SNHLY, CDR2 FYNNEI. V was clipped by 1 base and J by 7 bases; unmatched bases: 2. CDR3 length: 14 residues. DNA for the CDR3: TGTGCCAGCAGTGAAGAGCTAGCGGGAGGGACCCAGTACTTC. Its translation: CASSEELAGGTQYF.

In its sample, this clone was seen once. V is TRBV27 and J is TRBJ2-5, with D possibly being TRBD2 (7 bases). The CDR3 contains 16 residues. Trimming took off 5 bases at V and 0 bases at J, with 16 bases between the two ends. Germline V gene sequence: CDR1 MNHEY, CDR2 SMNVEV (reference sequence). DNA of the CDR3: TGTGCCAGCAGTAGGGGGGGAGTTTCGGACCAAGAGACCCAGTACTTC. This translates into CASSRGGVSDQETQYF.

V gene TRBV6-5 combines with J gene TRBJ1-4; D gene uncertain. This CDR3 comprises 12 residues. Germline CDR1 reads MNHEY; CDR2 reads SVGAGI. The V end was cut by 0 bases, the J end by 8 bases, with 4 bases between. The CDR3 sequence is CASSYSGEKLFF. CDR3 sequence (DNA): TGTGCCAGCAGTTACTCGGGCGAAAAACTGTTTTTT.

The J gene is TRBJ2-7, the V gene TRBV11-2; TRBD2 might be the D (5 bases). V was trimmed by 5 bases and J by 2 bases, leaving 13 bases between them. Germline lookup yields CDR1 SGHAT and CDR2 FQNNGV. This CDR3 has 14 amino acids. CDR3 protein: CASSIRTLTYEQYF. The CDR3 DNA sequence: TGTGCCAGCAGCATCCGGACTCTTACCTACGAGCAGTACTTC.

This chain connects TRBV2 to TRBJ2-7; 10 positions match TRBD2. V shed 3 bases, J shed 4 bases, and the junction held 6 bases outside the gene matches. CDR1 is SNHLY, CDR2 FYNNEI, per germline. The CDR3 spans 15 residues. The CDR3 loop reads CASSERASGSYEQYF. The DNA of the CDR3 is TGTGCCAGCAGTGAGAGGGCTAGCGGGAGTTACGAGCAGTACTTC.

The V and J genes are TRBV29-1 and TRBJ2-1; 12 bases fit TRBD1. Germline loops: CDR1 SQVTM, CDR2 ANQGSEA. This CDR3 is built from 16 residues. V lost 6 bases to trimming and J lost 2 bases; unmatched junction nucleotides: 8. The CDR3 DNA follows: TGCAGCGTCGCGGGACAGGGGGCCCCTCCCTACAATGAGCAGTTCTTC. It specifies CSVAGQGAPPYNEQFF.

V gene TRBV2 combines with J gene TRBJ1-2; 7 positions match TRBD1. With V trimmed by 7 bases and J by 5 bases, 13 bases remained unmatched. CDR1 is SNHLY and CDR2 is FYNNEI in the germline V gene. The CDR3 spans 15 residues. The CDR3 here is CASTLGQPSPYGYTF. The CDR3 DNA reads as TGTGCCAGCACCCTGGGACAGCCTTCCCCATATGGCTACACCTTC.

CDR3 residues: CASSFFGGTPSEQYF. The CDR3 DNA sequence: TGTGCCAGCAGCTTCTTTGGGGGGACCCCCTCCGAGCAGTACTTC. The rearrangement joins TRBV5-4 to TRBJ2-7; tentative D call: TRBD2 (6 bases). This CDR3 is built from 15 residues. CDR1 and CDR2 from the germline V gene are SGHNT and YYREEE (reference sequence). Trimming removed 2 bases at V and 6 bases at J, with 18 bases between.

V gene TRBV11-2 combines with J gene TRBJ2-5, with D maybe TRBD2 (5 bases). Germline CDR1 and CDR2: SGHAT and FQNNGV. This CDR3 spans 17 amino acids. Trimming stripped 5 bases from V and 0 bases from J, with 19 bases between. The CDR3 DNA reads TGTGCCAGCAGCCCCCTACTGCGCCTCGGGGACCAAGAGACCCAGTACTTC. The encoded protein is CASSPLLRLGDQETQYF.

The rearrangement links TRBV15 to TRBJ2-3, with TRBD2 matching over 10 bases. From germline, CDR1 is LNHNV and CDR2 YYDKDF (reference sequence). The CDR3 totals 17 residues. With 4 bases clipped from V and 5 bases from J, the junction kept 12 bases outside the gene matches. CDR3 loop: CATSTTRGSGRLDTQYF. CDR3 in DNA: TGTGCCACCAGCACCACCCGGGGTAGCGGGAGGTTAGATACGCAGTATTTT. The variable domain in full, with the rest retrieved from reference TRBV15 and TRBJ2-3, is DAMVIQNPRYQVTQFGKPVTLSCSQTLNHNVMYWYQQKSSQAPKLLFHYYDKDFNNEADTPDNFQSRRPNTSFCFLDIRSPGLGDTAMYLCATSTTRGSGRLDTQYFGPGTRLTVL.

The CDR3 region is CASSFGQPKNTEAFF. The CDR3 DNA follows: TGTGCCAGCAGTTTCGGACAGCCAAAGAACACTGAAGCTTTCTTT. The V call is TRBV28, the J call TRBJ1-1; D perhaps matches TRBD1 (6 bases). Per germline, CDR1 MDHEN and CDR2 SYDVKM. V lost 3 bases to trimming and J lost 1 base, with 12 bases between them. This CDR3 has 15 amino acids.

V usage is TRBV7-9 and J usage is TRBJ2-1; 10 nucleotides agree with TRBD2. Germline-derived CDR1 and CDR2 are SEHNR and FQNEAQ (reference sequence). This CDR3 is 16 amino acids long. J was trimmed by 9 bases and V by 1 base; bases with no gene match: 9. The CDR3 spells CASSLDSLAGEVEQFF. CDR3 bases: TGTGCCAGCAGCTTAGATAGTCTAGCGGGAGAAGTTGAGCAGTTCTTC.

The V and J genes are TRBV9 and TRBJ2-2; D call uncertain. CDR3 length: 14 amino acids. In germline, CDR1 is SGDLS, CDR2 YYNGEE. Deletions cut 1 base from V and 0 bases from J, with 4 bases between. CDR3 DNA sequence: TGTGCCAGCAGCGTACAGTCGAACACCGGGGAGCTGTTTTTT. As protein: CASSVQSNTGELFF.

The chain carries TRBV28 and TRBJ1-2, with D unclear. Germline lookup yields CDR1 MDHEN and CDR2 SYDVKM. Trimming cost V 6 bases and J 3 bases, with 14 bases left between them. The CDR3 covers 14 residues. CDR3 in amino acids: CASSPPLGDYGYTF. The DNA for the CDR3 is TGTGCCAGCAGCCCCCCCCTTGGAGACTATGGCTACACCTTC.

The CDR3 is CASSQEGLAGGTDTQYF. DNA of the CDR3: TGTGCCAGCAGCCAAGAGGGACTAGCGGGAGGCACAGATACGCAGTATTTT. The rearrangement links TRBV4-2 to TRBJ2-3; 14 nucleotides agree with TRBD2. With 0 bases clipped from V and 1 base from J, the junction kept 0 bases outside the gene matches. Germline CDR1 LGHNA, CDR2 YNFKEQ. The CDR3 is 17 amino acids.

On this clone itself: One end of the junction is discordant with germline, which a read error may explain. The chain links TRBV19 to TRBJ1-5, with D maybe TRBD1 (5 bases). This CDR3 is built from 13 residues. Germline CDR1 reads LNHDA; CDR2 reads SQIVND (reference sequence). The CDR3 loop is CASSIAGWQGCLF. In nucleotides, the CDR3 is TGTGCCAGTAGTATAGCTGGTTGGCAGGGATGCCTTTTT. Combining the CDR3 with reference TRBV19 and TRBJ1-5 gives the whole variable domain DGGITQSPKYLFRKEGQNVTLSCEQNLNHDAMYWYRQDPGQGLRLIYYSQIVNDFQKGDIAEGYSVSREKKESFPLTVTSAQKNPTAFYLCASSIAGWQGCLFGDGTRLSIL.

Concerning this clone: A junction boundary mismatches the germline segment, possibly from a read error. The J gene is TRBJ1-5, the V gene TRBV19; D unclear. This CDR3 has 16 amino acids. Germline V gene lookup returns CDR1 LNHDA and CDR2 SQIVND (reference sequence). The CDR3: CASSIVRLVRGQLQHF. In nucleotides, the CDR3 is TGTGCCAGTAGTATAGTTCGGTTAGTCCGCGGTCAGCTCCAGCATTTT.

V is TRBV29-1 and J is TRBJ2-2; 9 bases agree with TRBD1. V lost 6 bases and J lost 6; bases outside the gene matches: 2. Germline CDR1 is SQVTM and CDR2 is ANQGSEA. The CDR3 loop spans 12 amino acids. The CDR3 DNA sequence: TGCAGCGTCCGGACAGGGGCCGGGGAGCTGTTTTTT. It is translated as CSVRTGAGELFF.